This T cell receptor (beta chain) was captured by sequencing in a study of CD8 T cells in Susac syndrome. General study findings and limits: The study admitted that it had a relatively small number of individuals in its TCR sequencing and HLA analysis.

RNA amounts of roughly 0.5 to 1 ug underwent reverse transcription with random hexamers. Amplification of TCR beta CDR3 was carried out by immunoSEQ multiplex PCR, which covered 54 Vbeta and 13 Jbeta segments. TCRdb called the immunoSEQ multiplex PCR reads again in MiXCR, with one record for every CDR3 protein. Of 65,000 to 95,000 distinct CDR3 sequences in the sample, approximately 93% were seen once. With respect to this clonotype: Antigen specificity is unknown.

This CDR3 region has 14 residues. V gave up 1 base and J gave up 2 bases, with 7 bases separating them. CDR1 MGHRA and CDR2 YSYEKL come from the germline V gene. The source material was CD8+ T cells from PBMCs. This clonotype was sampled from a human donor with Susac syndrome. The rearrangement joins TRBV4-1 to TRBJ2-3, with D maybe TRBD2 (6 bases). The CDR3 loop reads CASSQAGVTDTQYF. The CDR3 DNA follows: TGCGCCAGCAGCCAAGCGGGGGTCACAGATACGCAGTATTTT.